This T cell receptor (beta chain) was documented in a study of blood T cell repertoires in COVID-19. As for the study in general: There were acute and convalescent COVID-19 samples, and they came from the United States, Italy and Spain. T cells, B-cell-depleted T cells, or PBMCs supplied cDNA or gDNA.

The CDR3 has 14 residues. V dropped 3 bases and J dropped 4 bases, with 10 bases sitting between them. Germline lookup yields CDR1 MNHEY and CDR2 SMNVEV (reference sequence). In the authors' methods: Amplification of reference gene primers was used by the study to estimate nucleated cell counts. TCRdb keeps only in-frame clones here, not all; method: immunoSEQ multiplex PCR. The D gene and trimming were derived from the DNA, and the V and J assignments and clone size from that table. Here the sample spans 45,000 to 70,000 clones, around 80% being singletons. J is TRBJ2-1 and V is TRBV27, with a tentative D call TRBD2 (6 bases). Sequencing used peripheral blood. The TCR originated in a woman between 55 and 75 years old with acute or convalescent COVID-19. The CDR3 loop reads CASSLSSEYNEQFF. The CDR3 coding sequence is TGTGCCAGCAGTTTGTCTAGCGAGTACAATGAGCAGTTCTTC.